The rows below give T cell receptor beta chains drawn from one sample of a study of cytomegalovirus exposure and HLA in healthy donors. The method was immunoSEQ multiplex PCR; TCRdb's version includes in-frame clones alone and lacks a portion of them. The sample has 74,000 or so clones. The specimen was PBMCs. The origin of the receptors is a woman aged 60-75 years in good health and CMV-seronegative. Each CDR3 is given with its conserved first and last residue. The D gene is left open where the match is weak.

D gene | J gene | V gene | CDR3 protein | CDR3 DNA
TRBD2 | TRBJ2-7 | TRBV6-1 | CASSVTSASSYEQYF | TGTGCCAGCAGTGTGACTAGCGCGAGCTCCTACGAGCAGTACTTC
NA | TRBJ2-1 | TRBV9 | CASSAGLPNNEQFF | TGTGCCAGCAGCGCGGGACTCCCCAACAATGAACAGTTCTTC
NA | TRBJ1-1 | TRBV28 | CASSPVAREAFF | TGTGCCAGCAGTCCCGTGGCTAGGGAAGCTTTCTTT
TRBD1 | TRBJ1-2 | TRBV28 | CASSGSGQGANGYTF | TGTGCCAGCAGTGGCTCGGGGCAGGGGGCAAATGGCTACACCTTC
NA | TRBJ2-1 | TRBV6-6 | CARIGPGEYNEQFF | TGTGCCCGCATCGGTCCAGGGGAGTACAATGAGCAGTTCTTC
NA | TRBJ2-7 | TRBV7-2 | CASTGGWGRGYEQYF | TGTGCCAGCACTGGAGGTTGGGGGCGCGGGTACGAGCAGTACTTC
NA | TRBJ1-5 | TRBV7-9 | CASSFLLPSPSNQPQHF | TGTGCCAGCAGCTTTCTTCTCCCCAGTCCAAGCAATCAGCCCCAGCATTTT
TRBD2 | TRBJ2-1 | TRBV5-1 | CASSSDSGSGYNEQFF | TGCGCCAGCAGCTCCGATAGCGGGAGTGGCTACAATGAGCAGTTCTTC
TRBD2 | TRBJ2-5 | TRBV28 | CASHTRTSGEETQYF | TGTGCCAGTCATACAAGGACTAGCGGGGAAGAGACCCAGTACTTC
TRBD2 | TRBJ2-7 | TRBV5-1 | CASSRRTSGLSGTYEQYF | TGCGCCAGCAGCCGGCGGACTAGCGGGTTATCCGGTACGTACGAGCAGTACTTC
TRBD1 | TRBJ1-2 | TRBV28 | CASSQGASSYGYTF | TGTGCCAGCAGTCAGGGGGCGAGCAGCTATGGCTACACCTTC
TRBD1 | TRBJ2-3 | TRBV19 | CACGRDRGSTDTQYF | TGTGCCTGTGGGAGGGACAGGGGATCCACAGATACGCAGTATTTT
TRBD1 | TRBJ1-2 | TRBV2 | CASSGQGLLGGYTF | TGTGCCAGCAGTGGACAGGGGCTTCTGGGTGGCTACACCTTC
TRBD2 | TRBJ2-1 | TRBV7-6 | CASSKGLAGVVEQFF | TGTGCCAGCAGCAAAGGACTAGCGGGAGTGGTTGAGCAGTTCTTC
NA | TRBJ1-2 | TRBV7-6 | CASSPERGVFGYTF | TGTGCCAGCAGCCCGGAGCGGGGGGTTTTTGGCTACACCTTC
NA | TRBJ1-2 | TRBV7-2 | CASSLAAGTNYGYTF | TGTGCCAGCAGCTTAGCGGCGGGAACTAACTATGGCTACACCTTC
NA | TRBJ2-5 | TRBV7-2 | CASSGFPRETQYF | TGTGCCAGCAGCGGTTTTCCGAGAGAGACCCAGTACTTC
NA | TRBJ1-1 | TRBV6-5 | CASSYTRGYEAFF | TGTGCCAGCAGTTACACAAGGGGTTATGAAGCTTTCTTT
TRBD1 | TRBJ2-7 | TRBV5-8 | CASSLPGQGYEQYF | TGTGCCAGCAGCTTGCCGGGACAGGGCTACGAGCAGTACTTC
TRBD1 | TRBJ2-1 | TRBV9 | CASSARRGTAEQFF | TGTGCCAGCAGCGCCCGTAGGGGGACAGCTGAGCAGTTCTTC
TRBD1 | TRBJ1-4 | TRBV5-1 | CASSLDPGQGSEKLFF | TGCGCCAGCAGCCTAGACCCGGGACAGGGGAGTGAAAAACTGTTTTTT
TRBD1 | TRBJ2-7 | TRBV11-3 | CASSLDPGTGVYEQYF | TGTGCCAGCAGCTTAGATCCTGGGACAGGGGTCTACGAGCAGTACTTC
TRBD2 | TRBJ2-5 | TRBV27 | CASSFGGRVETQYF | TGTGCCAGCAGTTTCGGCGGGAGGGTAGAGACCCAGTACTTC
TRBD1 | TRBJ1-5 | TRBV28 | CASSSSGGGQPQHF | TGTGCCAGCAGTTCTTCAGGGGGCGGGCAGCCCCAGCATTTT
TRBD1 | TRBJ1-2 | TRBV19 | CASTTGTGDGYTF | TGTGCCAGTACCACCGGGACAGGGGATGGCTACACCTTC
TRBD1 | TRBJ1-1 | TRBV5-1 | CASSSGQGTEAFF | TGCGCCAGCAGCTCAGGACAGGGGACTGAAGCTTTCTTT
TRBD2 | TRBJ2-5 | TRBV9 | CASSATGGGRASEQYF | TGTGCCAGCAGCGCCACGGGAGGCGGGAGGGCCTCGGAGCAGTACTTC
NA | TRBJ2-7 | TRBV7-8 | CASSLGRSYEQYF | TGTGCCAGCAGCTTAGGGAGATCGTACGAGCAGTACTTC
NA | TRBJ2-3 | TRBV21-1 | CASSKLSRPSGSLPSTDTQYF | TGTGCCAGCAGCAAACTATCCCGCCCTAGCGGGTCCTTGCCTAGCACAGATACGCAGTATTTT
TRBD1 | TRBJ2-5 | TRBV6-5 | CASRPDRGWQETQYF | TGTGCCAGCAGGCCTGACAGGGGGTGGCAAGAGACCCAGTACTTC
NA | TRBJ2-7 | TRBV28 | CASSLMDIYEQYF | TGTGCCAGCAGTCTAATGGACATCTACGAGCAGTACTTC
NA | TRBJ2-1 | TRBV7-2 | CASSPAWAGHNEQFF | TGTGCCAGCAGCCCTGCCTGGGCGGGGCACAATGAGCAGTTCTTC
TRBD2 | TRBJ2-1 | TRBV6-1 | CASSSLASGNEQFF | TGTGCCAGCAGTTCACTAGCGTCGGGCAATGAGCAGTTCTTC
TRBD1 | TRBJ1-3 | TRBV15 | CATSRGQGGGGNTIYF | TGTGCCACCAGCAGAGGACAGGGAGGTGGTGGAAACACCATATATTTT
NA | TRBJ2-3 | TRBV2 | CASSDARAPDTQYF | TGTGCCAGCAGTGACGCCAGGGCGCCAGATACGCAGTATTTT
NA | TRBJ2-7 | TRBV4-3 | CASSQGVGQGFDEQYF | TGCGCCAGCAGCCAAGGAGTGGGGCAGGGGTTCGACGAGCAGTACTTC
NA | TRBJ2-7 | TRBV4-1 | CASSQDQGSYEQYF | TGCGCCAGCAGCCAAGATCAGGGTTCCTACGAGCAGTACTTC
NA | TRBJ1-3 | TRBV7-2 | CASREGGGGNAIYF | TGTGCCAGCAGAGAGGGAGGGGGGGGGAACGCCATATATTTT
NA | TRBJ2-1 | TRBV6-7 | CASSSSETKRDNDEQFF | TGTGCCAGCAGTTCTTCCGAGACAAAACGAGACAACGATGAGCAGTTCTTC
TRBD1 | TRBJ2-7 | TRBV6-1 | CASRLTGPYEQYF | TGTGCCAGCAGATTGACAGGGCCCTACGAGCAGTACTTC
TRBD2 | TRBJ2-5 | TRBV28 | CASSRAGLAGLQETQYF | TGTGCCAGCAGCCGCGCCGGACTAGCGGGACTTCAAGAGACCCAGTACTTC
TRBD2 | TRBJ2-7 | TRBV18 | CASSPAASGSYEQYF | TGTGCCAGCTCACCGGCCGCTAGCGGGAGCTACGAGCAGTACTTC
TRBD1 | TRBJ2-1 | TRBV5-4 | CASSLGDSRSSYNEQFF | TGTGCCAGCAGCTTGGGGGACAGCCGTAGCTCCTACAATGAGCAGTTCTTC
TRBD1 | TRBJ2-2 | TRBV10-3 | CAIRDGTGGTGELFF | TGTGCCATCAGGGATGGGACAGGGGGCACCGGGGAGCTGTTTTTT
TRBD2 | TRBJ2-5 | TRBV6-6 | CACSAVAGETQYF | TGTGCCTGCTCAGCGGTAGCGGGAGAGACCCAGTACTTC